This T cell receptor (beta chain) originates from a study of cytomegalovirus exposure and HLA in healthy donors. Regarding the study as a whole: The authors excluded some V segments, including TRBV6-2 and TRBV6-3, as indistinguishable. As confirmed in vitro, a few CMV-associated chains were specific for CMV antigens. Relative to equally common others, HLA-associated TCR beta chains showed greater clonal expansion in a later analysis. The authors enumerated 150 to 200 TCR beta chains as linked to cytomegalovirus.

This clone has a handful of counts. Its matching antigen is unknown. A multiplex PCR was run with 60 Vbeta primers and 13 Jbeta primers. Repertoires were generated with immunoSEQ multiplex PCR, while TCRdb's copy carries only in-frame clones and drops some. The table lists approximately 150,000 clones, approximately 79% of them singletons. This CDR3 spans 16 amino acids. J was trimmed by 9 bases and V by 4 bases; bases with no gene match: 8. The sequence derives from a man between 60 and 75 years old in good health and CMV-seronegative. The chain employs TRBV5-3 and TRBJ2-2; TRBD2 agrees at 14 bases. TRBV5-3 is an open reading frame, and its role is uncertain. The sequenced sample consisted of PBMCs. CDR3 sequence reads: CARSPGTSGSMRELFF. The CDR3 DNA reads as TGTGCCAGAAGCCCCGGGACTAGCGGGAGTATGCGGGAGCTGTTTTTT.